These 20 T cell receptor beta chains originate from one sample sequenced in a study of T-cell reconstitution after alpha-beta-depleted transplantation in children. Unique molecular identifiers were built into the TCRbeta library. TCRdb independently ran MiXCR on the PCR reads; one entry per CDR3 protein. The sample has just under 150,000 distinct CDR3 sequences, around 8.8% seen once; the top ten hold 15% to 20%. Material: PBMCs, mostly from graft donor cells, obtained 180 days after TCRalphabeta/CD19-depleted stem cell transplant. These receptor sequences come from a female patient aged 2-9 years who had a stem cell transplant for congenital amegakaryocytic thrombocytopenia, so the T cells may come from the graft donor.

This clonotype was seen at least ten times. The chain combines TRBV5-1 with TRBJ2-2, with 8 bases matching TRBD1. CDR3 length equals 15 residues. Per germline, CDR1 SGHRS and CDR2 YFSETQ. The V gene end was trimmed by 4 bases and the J gene end by 9 bases; junction bases not matched to a gene: 11. The CDR3 DNA is TGCGCCAGCAGCCTCAGTCGGCAGGGGGCCTGGGAGCTGTTTTTT. Its protein is CASSLSRQGAWELFF.

At least ten counts were recorded for this clonotype. CDR3 in amino acids: CAISLRTGISYEQYF. CDR3 nucleotide sequence: TGTGCCATCAGTCTCCGGACAGGGATCTCCTACGAGCAGTACTTC. The gene calls are TRBV10-3 and TRBJ2-7, with 8 bases identical to TRBD1. V shed 5 bases, J shed 0 bases, and the junction held 6 bases outside the gene matches. Germline values: CDR1 ENHRY, CDR2 SYGVKD. The CDR3 extends over 15 amino acids.

This clonotype was counted at least ten times. CDR3 bases: TGTGCCAGCAGTTTAGGGACCTTCGACGGCCTCTATGGCTACACCTTC. It encodes CASSLGTFDGLYGYTF. The chain links TRBV12-3 or TRBV12-4 to TRBJ1-2, with no clear D. Trimming removed 1 base at V and 4 bases at J, with 16 bases between. The CDR3 is 16 amino acids.

This clonotype was seen only once. Because the CDR3 is missing its conserved closing phenylalanine or tryptophan, this is likely a read error. V is TRBV10-2 and J is TRBJ2-7; weak D call: TRBD1 (6 bases). Trimming took off 6 bases at V and 1 base at J, with 13 bases between the two ends. Germline V gene data show CDR1 as WSHSY and CDR2 as SAAADI. The CDR3 has 14 residues. In DNA, the CDR3 is TGCGCCAGCAGGGCAACAGGGTCATCCTACGAGCAGTACTAC. This encodes CASRATGSSYEQYY.

This clonotype occurred a few times. The CDR3 nucleotides are TGTGCCAGCAGCTCTCTCGCTATTCAGGCGAACACAGATACGCAGTATTTT. Translating gives CASSSLAIQANTDTQYF. The J gene is TRBJ2-3, the V gene TRBV7-9; no firm D call. V was pared by 4 bases and J by 2 bases, with 19 bases between. The CDR3 is made up of 17 amino acids. Germline loops: CDR1 SEHNR, CDR2 FQNEAQ (reference sequence). Looking up the rest from reference TRBV7-9 and TRBJ2-3 gives the full variable domain: DTGVSQNPRHKITKRGQNVTFRCDPISEHNRLYWYRQTLGQGPEFLTYFQNEAQLEKSRLLSDRFSAERPKGSFSTLEIQRTEQGDSAMYLCASSSLAIQANTDTQYFGPGTRLTVL.

Ten or more counts support this clonotype. The rearrangement links TRBV12-3 or TRBV12-4 to TRBJ2-6, with TRBD1 matching over 8 bases. V was clipped by 5 bases and J by 2 bases; unmatched bases: 11. The CDR3 is 18 amino acids. For the CDR3, the DNA is TGTGCCAGCAGTCTACATTCCAGGGGGCTTGCTGGGGCCAACGTCCTGACTTTC. Its translation: CASSLHSRGLAGANVLTF.

This clonotype was counted many times. V gene TRBV4-1 combines with J gene TRBJ1-5; D is unresolved. The CDR3 length is 16 residues. The V and J ends lost 4 bases and 0 bases respectively, with 13 bases between them. CDR1 is MGHRA, CDR2 YSYEKL, per germline. CDR3 region: CASSPGQAYSNQPQHF. DNA of the CDR3: TGCGCCAGCAGCCCTGGGCAGGCATATAGCAATCAGCCCCAGCATTTT.

The chain uses TRBV10-3 and TRBJ2-7; TRBD2 matches 7 bases. V trimming: 6 bases; J trimming: 4 bases; junction bases outside the gene matches: 9. There are 14 residues in the CDR3. Germline loops: CDR1 ENHRY, CDR2 SYGVKD. The CDR3 region is CAISNRGGSYEQYF. The CDR3 DNA reads TGTGCCATCAGCAATAGGGGAGGGTCTTACGAGCAGTACTTC.

This clonotype was seen many times. The gene calls are TRBV5-1 and TRBJ2-5; D not resolved. This CDR3 has 12 amino acids. CDR1 and CDR2 from the germline V gene are SGHRS and YFSETQ. Trimming cost V 1 base and J 3 bases, with 4 bases left between them. The CDR3, as DNA: TGCGCCAGCAGCTTGCCGGAAGAGACCCAGTACTTC. This gives the protein CASSLPEETQYF.

There are many counts of this clonotype. The J gene is TRBJ2-2, the V gene TRBV29-1, with 7 bases aligning to TRBD2. Germline V gene sequence: CDR1 SQVTM, CDR2 ANQGSEA. This CDR3 is 15 amino acids long. V dropped 6 bases and J dropped 6; count of bases not matched to a gene: 13. The CDR3 protein is CSVDKPSGPAGELFF. CDR3 DNA sequence: TGCAGCGTGGACAAACCTAGCGGCCCAGCCGGGGAGCTGTTTTTT.

This clonotype was observed many times. The chain links TRBV12-3 or TRBV12-4 to TRBJ2-1; no firm D call. Deletions cut 7 bases from V and 3 bases from J, with 10 bases between. This CDR3 spans 13 amino acids. CDR3 protein: CASTKGSYNEQFF. The DNA for the CDR3 is TGTGCCAGCACCAAGGGTAGCTACAATGAGCAGTTCTTC.

This clonotype was recorded many times. The chain carries TRBV12-3 or TRBV12-4 and TRBJ2-7, with a weak D call TRBD1 (5 bases). V dropped 6 bases and J dropped 2 bases, with 17 bases sitting between them. The length of the CDR3 is 15 residues. The CDR3 DNA reads TGTGCCAGCAGCAGCCTTCCGGACACCCCCTACGAGCAGTACTTC. Translated: CASSSLPDTPYEQYF.

This clonotype was counted between two and nine times. The rearrangement links TRBV5-1 to TRBJ1-1; 7 bases are shared with TRBD1. CDR3 length: 13 residues. CDR1 and CDR2 from the germline V gene are SGHRS and YFSETQ. V trimming: 3 bases; J trimming: 7 bases; junction bases outside the gene matches: 6. CDR3 DNA sequence: TGCGCCAGCAGCTCCACCGGACAGGTTGAAGCTTTCTTT. It translates to CASSSTGQVEAFF.

The chain links TRBV10-3 to TRBJ1-4, with D possibly matching TRBD1 (5 bases). Germline V gene sequence: CDR1 ENHRY, CDR2 SYGVKD. V lost 8 bases and J 8 bases, leaving 15 bases between the germline ends. The CDR3 is 13 amino acids. The DNA for the CDR3 is TGTGCCATCGGAAGGGGCATGGACGAAAAACTGTTTTTT. This translates into CAIGRGMDEKLFF.

This clonotype showed up many times. CDR3 DNA: TGCAGCGTTGAAGGGGGAGAGACCCAGTACTTC. Encoded protein: CSVEGGETQYF. The chain joins TRBV29-1 to TRBJ2-5; D gene unclear. The germline V gene encodes CDR1 SQVTM and CDR2 ANQGSEA. With 1 base removed from V and 4 bases from J, the gap between germline ends came to 4 bases. This CDR3 region has 11 residues.

This clonotype was observed at least ten times. The chain is built from TRBV20-1 and TRBJ2-3, with a possible D match to TRBD2 (6 bases). V lost 6 bases and J 2 bases, leaving 15 bases between the germline ends. This CDR3 region has 14 residues. Germline V gene sequence: CDR1 DFQATT, CDR2 SNEGSKA (reference sequence). For the CDR3, the DNA is TGCAGTGCCGGGACTCAGGTCCTCACAGATACGCAGTATTTT. Residues: CSAGTQVLTDTQYF.

At least ten counts were recorded for this clonotype. The chain carries TRBV6-5 and TRBJ2-7, with 7 nucleotides matching TRBD1. The CDR3 is 16 amino acids. With 2 bases clipped from V and 4 bases from J, the junction kept 11 bases outside the gene matches. CDR1 and CDR2 from the germline V gene are MNHEY and SVGAGI. CDR3 DNA: TGTGCCAGCAGTTACGGAGTGGGACAGACGTATTACGAGCAGTACTTC. Translated: CASSYGVGQTYYEQYF.

This clonotype was seen at least ten times. The V call is TRBV12-3 or TRBV12-4, the J call TRBJ1-1, with 11 bases fitting TRBD1. V was clipped by 7 bases and J by 6 bases; unmatched bases: 7. The CDR3 contains 14 residues. CDR3 sequence reads: CASTRGQGASEAFF. CDR3 coding DNA: TGTGCCAGCACCCGCGGACAGGGGGCCTCTGAAGCTTTCTTT.

This clonotype has only one observation. A read error may be the cause here, since a much bigger clone is one base away. The genes are TRBV7-9 and TRBJ2-2; D call uncertain. The V gene's germline CDR1 is SEHNR and CDR2 FQNEAQ (reference sequence). V dropped 0 bases and J dropped 5 bases, with 13 bases sitting between them. The CDR3 sequence is 16 residues long. The CDR3 loop reads CASSLATYVDTGELFF. DNA of the CDR3: TGTGCCAGCAGCTTAGCGACCTATGTGGATACCGGGGAGCTGTTTTTT.

This clonotype was observed many times. In nucleotides, the CDR3 is TGTGCCACCAGTGATATCGAACAGGGCCGCACAGATACGCAGTATTTT. Its protein is CATSDIEQGRTDTQYF. The rearrangement joins TRBV24-1 to TRBJ2-3; a weak D match, TRBD1 (6 bases). The ends were cut back, 3 bases at V and 1 base at J, with 13 bases in the middle. The germline V gene encodes CDR1 KGHDR and CDR2 SFDVKD. The CDR3 is made up of 16 amino acids.